These 29 T cell receptor beta chains share one sample of origin, sequenced in a study of blood T cell repertoires in COVID-19. TCRdb keeps only in-frame clones here, not all; method: immunoSEQ multiplex PCR. The repertoire holds roughly 190,000 clones, with about 85% as singletons. The specimen was peripheral blood. The origin of the receptors is a woman older than 75 in a cohort sampled during active or convalescent COVID-19.

This sequence joins TRBV10-3 and TRBJ2-1; TRBD2 aligns across 9 bases. The V segment lost 6 bases and the J segment 7 bases; nucleotides outside the gene matches: 10. Germline assignment: CDR1 ENHRY and CDR2 SYGVKD. This CDR3 is 15 amino acids long. The CDR3 DNA sequence: TGTGCCATCAGCCGCTCCAGCGGGAGGAGGAATGAGCAGTTCTTC. This sequence encodes CAISRSSGRRNEQFF.

V and J are TRBV9 and TRBJ1-2; unclear D gene. Germline loops: CDR1 SGDLS, CDR2 YYNGEE. CDR3 length: 12 amino acids. With 3 bases removed from V and 5 bases from J, the gap between germline ends came to 8 bases. The CDR3 region is CASSAIKYGYTF. The DNA of the CDR3 is TGTGCCAGCAGCGCTATTAAATATGGCTACACCTTC.

The chain recombines TRBV27 with TRBJ1-5, with D possibly TRBD1 on 6 matching bases. Germline CDR1 is MNHEY and CDR2 is SMNVEV (reference sequence). The V end lost 2 bases, the J end lost 1 base, and 15 bases lay between the germline ends. The CDR3 length is 17 residues. The CDR3 region is CASSLSPPGASNQPQHF. CDR3 in DNA: TGTGCCAGCAGTTTAAGCCCGCCAGGGGCCAGCAATCAGCCCCAGCATTTT.

The chain combines TRBV11-2 with TRBJ2-1; possibly TRBD2 for D (5 bases). V was clipped by 1 base and J by 0 bases, with 10 bases between them. This CDR3 is built from 16 residues. Germline assignment: CDR1 SGHAT and CDR2 FQNNGV. Written as DNA, the CDR3 is TGTGCCAGCAGCTTAGTTTTCAGCGGCTCCTACAATGAGCAGTTCTTC. Its protein is CASSLVFSGSYNEQFF.

The rearrangement uses TRBV7-6 and TRBJ2-5; TRBD2 aligns across 9 bases. Losses at the gene ends were 1 base for V and 5 bases for J; bases not matched to a gene: 2. In germline, CDR1 is SGHVS, CDR2 FNYEAQ. The CDR3 has 14 residues. For the CDR3, the DNA is TGTGCCAGCAGCTTAGGAACTAGCGGGGAGACCCAGTACTTC. It is translated as CASSLGTSGETQYF.

The gene calls are TRBV29-1 and TRBJ2-7, with TRBD1 matching 9 bases. From germline, CDR1 is SQVTM and CDR2 ANQGSEA. CDR3 size: 13 residues. J gave up 5 bases and V 5 bases, and 7 bases lay outside the gene matches. CDR3 DNA: TGCAGCGTTCGAGGACAGGGGATAAACGAGCAGTACTTC. Protein sequence: CSVRGQGINEQYF.

The CDR3 protein is CASSYVVTGGIAGELFF. The CDR3 nucleotides are TGTGCCAGCAGTTACGTCGTTACGGGGGGAATAGCCGGGGAGCTGTTTTTT. V and J are TRBV27 and TRBJ2-2; 7 nucleotides agree with TRBD2. Germline loops: CDR1 MNHEY, CDR2 SMNVEV (reference sequence). CDR3 length equals 17 residues. The ends lost 4 bases at V and 6 bases at J; junction bases unmatched: 14.

The V call is TRBV6-5, the J call TRBJ2-1, with 9 bases lining up with TRBD2. The CDR3 length is 15 residues. The V and J ends lost 5 bases and 3 bases, in that order; junction bases with no gene match: 5. CDR1 and CDR2 (germline): MNHEY, SVGAGI. Here the CDR3 reads CASSPGTSNYNEQFF. The CDR3 bases are TGTGCCAGCAGTCCCGGGACTAGCAACTACAATGAGCAGTTCTTC.

V gene TRBV18 combines with J gene TRBJ1-5; D perhaps matches TRBD1 (5 bases). V was clipped by 4 bases and J by 2 bases, with 18 bases between them. The CDR3 spans 17 residues. Germline V gives CDR1 KGHSH, CDR2 LQKENI. CDR3 coding DNA: TGTGCCAGCTCACTGGAAATGGGGGGTATCGGCAATCAGCCCCAGCATTTT. Translated: CASSLEMGGIGNQPQHF. The full variable domain, its missing parts supplied by reference TRBV18 and TRBJ1-5, is NAGVMQNPRHLVRRRGQEARLRCSPMKGHSHVYWYRQLPEEGLKFMVYLQKENIIDESGMPKERFSAEFPKEGPSILRIQQVVRGDSAAYFCASSLEMGGIGNQPQHFGDGTRLSIL.

The rearrangement links TRBV15 to TRBJ2-3, with 13 bases that match TRBD2. In germline, CDR1 is LNHNV, CDR2 YYDKDF (reference sequence). Germline trimming cut 4 bases from V and 5 bases from J; bases unmatched to any gene: 3. This CDR3 comprises 15 residues. The CDR3 nucleotides read TGTGCCACCAGCATAGGACTAGCGGGAGTAGATACGCAGTATTTT. Translated: CATSIGLAGVDTQYF.

As concerns this clone: A junction end diverges from the germline sequence, so it may reflect a read error. The chain combines TRBV13 with TRBJ1-5; D is possibly TRBD1 (5 bases). CDR1 PRHDT and CDR2 FYEKMQ come from the germline V gene (reference sequence). The CDR3 is made up of 14 amino acids. CDR3 nucleotide sequence: TGTGCCAGCAGCCTAGGCAGGGCAAGTCAGCCCCAGCATTTT. Protein product: CASSLGRASQPQHF.

The V and J genes are TRBV28 and TRBJ1-5; no clear D gene. The CDR3 contains 16 residues. Germline lookup yields CDR1 MDHEN and CDR2 SYDVKM. V gave up 3 bases and J gave up 7 bases, with 19 bases separating them. CDR3 bases: TGTGCCAGCAGTTTTAAGTCTGAGGGCAGCTGGCAGCCCCAGCATTTT. It is translated as CASSFKSEGSWQPQHF.

The chain uses TRBV4-1 and TRBJ1-2; D is ambiguous. The CDR3 is 15 residues long. V shed 1 base and J shed 4 bases, with 13 bases lying between them. The germline CDR1 and CDR2 sequences are MGHRA and YSYEKL. The CDR3 here is CASSQGVRGSYGYTF. DNA of the CDR3: TGCGCCAGCAGCCAAGGGGTCCGGGGAAGCTATGGCTACACCTTC.

The chain links TRBV18 to TRBJ1-5; the match to TRBD1 covers 7 bases. V shed 3 bases and J 2 bases; nucleotides not matched to a gene: 13. The germline gives CDR1 KGHSH, CDR2 LQKENI. The CDR3 spans 18 residues. CDR3 amino acids: CASSPKGQRVAGNQPQHF. The CDR3, as DNA: TGTGCCAGCTCACCCAAGGGACAGAGAGTAGCGGGCAATCAGCCCCAGCATTTT.

A few counts support this clone. The chain recombines TRBV11-2 with TRBJ1-2; D uncertain. Trimming left V 1 base short and J 8 bases short, with 8 bases between. This CDR3 has 12 residues. Germline CDR1 SGHAT, CDR2 FQNNGV. DNA for the CDR3: TGTGCCAGCAGCTTAGCCGATCGGGGCTACACCTTC. It encodes CASSLADRGYTF.

The J gene is TRBJ2-3, the V gene TRBV4-3, with 9 bases aligning to TRBD1. J gave up 6 bases and V 2 bases, and 9 bases lay outside the gene matches. This CDR3 spans 16 amino acids. The germline V gene encodes CDR1 LGHNA and CDR2 YSLEER. The CDR3 bases are TGCGCCAGCAGCCAAAGTCGAGGGACAGGGTCGGATACGCAGTATTTT. It translates to CASSQSRGTGSDTQYF.

V gene TRBV30 combines with J gene TRBJ1-4, with D tentatively TRBD1 (6 bases). The CDR3 is made up of 15 amino acids. The germline V and J ends were trimmed by 1 base and 7 bases, with 16 bases remaining between them. Germline CDR1 GTSNPN, CDR2 SVGIG (reference sequence). In DNA form, the CDR3 reads TGTGCCTGGAGTGCAACAGGGTTGAGAGGTGAAAAACTGTTTTTT. Translation gives CAWSATGLRGEKLFF.

J is TRBJ2-1 and V is TRBV10-1; TRBD1 agrees at 8 bases. In germline, CDR1 is WNHNN, CDR2 SYGVQD (reference sequence). V was clipped by 5 bases and J by 4 bases; unmatched bases: 7. The CDR3 length is 15 residues. The CDR3 nucleotides read TGCGCCAGCAGTCCCCGGGACAGGTTTTACAATGAGCAGTTCTTC. It codes for CASSPRDRFYNEQFF.

This chain joins TRBV7-2 and TRBJ2-2, with D tentatively TRBD2 (6 bases). CDR1 SGHTA and CDR2 FQGNSA come from the germline V gene. There are 15 residues in the CDR3. V was trimmed by 3 bases and J by 4 bases, leaving 12 bases between them. Written as DNA, the CDR3 is TGTGCCAGCAGCTTGCTTAGGGGAGGCACCGGGGAGCTGTTTTTT. Amino acids: CASSLLRGGTGELFF.

The CDR3 DNA sequence: TGTGCCAGCAGCTTATATAGGAGCTCCGGAAACACCATATATTTT. The encoded protein is CASSLYRSSGNTIYF. The chain links TRBV7-2 to TRBJ1-3; D unresolved. In germline, CDR1 is SGHTA, CDR2 FQGNSA. V lost 2 bases and J lost 4, with 12 bases in between. The CDR3 is made up of 15 amino acids.

V usage is TRBV19 and J usage is TRBJ2-5, with a tentative D call TRBD1 (6 bases). The germline V and J ends were trimmed by 4 bases and 5 bases, with 11 bases remaining between them. The CDR3 totals 13 residues. Germline V gives CDR1 LNHDA, CDR2 SQIVND (reference sequence). The CDR3 is CASSTQGRETQYF. As DNA, the CDR3 is TGTGCCAGTAGTACTCAGGGGCGGGAGACCCAGTACTTC.

J is TRBJ2-7 and V is TRBV10-3, with D uncertain. V lost 6 bases to trimming and J lost 1 base, with 16 bases between them. The CDR3 spans 15 residues. Germline assignment: CDR1 ENHRY and CDR2 SYGVKD. The CDR3 region is CAIRDQMGKSYEQYF. The CDR3 DNA sequence: TGTGCCATCAGAGATCAGATGGGCAAGTCCTACGAGCAGTACTTC.

This clone was counted a single time. This chain connects TRBV3-1 (or the pseudogene TRBV3-2) to TRBJ2-5; D gene ambiguous. CDR3 length: 13 amino acids. Trimming removed 3 bases at V and 4 bases at J, with 9 bases between. Germline V gene data show CDR1 as LGHDT and CDR2 as YNNKEL (reference sequence). The CDR3 is CASSHLRGETQYF. CDR3 bases: TGTGCCAGCAGCCACCTGAGAGGAGAGACCCAGTACTTC.

This chain uses TRBV6-5 with TRBJ1-5; TRBD1 might be the D (5 bases). V lost 5 bases and J 13 bases, leaving 12 bases between the germline ends. The length of the CDR3 is 11 residues. CDR1 and CDR2 from the germline V gene are MNHEY and SVGAGI. The CDR3 region is CASSHAGTQHF. The CDR3 DNA follows: TGTGCCAGCAGTCATGCCGGGACTCAGCATTTT.

The J gene is TRBJ2-2, the V gene TRBV28; 10 positions agree with TRBD1. Germline trimming cut 6 bases from V and 5 bases from J; bases unmatched to any gene: 6. In germline, CDR1 is MDHEN, CDR2 SYDVKM. The CDR3 runs to 15 residues. Here the CDR3 reads CASSPDRGGTGELFF. The CDR3 DNA reads as TGTGCCAGCAGCCCGGACAGGGGGGGGACCGGGGAGCTGTTTTTT. Using reference TRBV28 and TRBJ2-2 for the parts outside the CDR3, the full variable domain is DVKVTQSSRYLVKRTGEKVFLECVQDMDHENMFWYRQDPGLGLRLIYFSYDVKMKEKGDIPEGYSVSREKKERFSLILESASTNQTSMYLCASSPDRGGTGELFFGEGSRLTVL.

The chain employs TRBV19 and TRBJ1-5, with TRBD1 identical over 8 bases. This CDR3 contains 15 residues. V gave up 7 bases and J gave up 5 bases; unmatched junction bases: 10. Germline CDR1 and CDR2: LNHDA and SQIVND (reference sequence). The CDR3 here is CASTQDREGYQPQHF. As DNA, the CDR3 is TGTGCCAGTACCCAGGACAGGGAGGGGTATCAGCCCCAGCATTTT.

J is TRBJ2-5 and V is TRBV5-6; D unclear. The CDR3 is 11 amino acids. The V end was cut by 5 bases, the J end by 9 bases, with 11 bases between. Looked up from germline, CDR1 is SGHDT and CDR2 is YYEEEE. CDR3 residues: CASSSMVAQYF. CDR3 DNA sequence: TGTGCCAGCAGTTCTATGGTTGCCCAGTACTTC.

The V and J genes are TRBV18 and TRBJ1-2, with 8 bases that match TRBD1. Germline CDR1 is KGHSH and CDR2 is LQKENI. This CDR3 is 15 amino acids long. J lost 3 bases, V lost 3 bases, and 6 bases had no gene match. The CDR3 nucleotides read TGTGCCAGCTCACCTTACGGACAGGGCGACTATGGCTACACCTTC. Protein product: CASSPYGQGDYGYTF.

In nucleotides, the CDR3 is TGCGCCAGCAGCGCCACTAGCGCTGGAGAGACCCAGTACTTC. This gives the protein CASSATSAGETQYF. V and J are TRBV5-1 and TRBJ2-5; 7 nucleotides align to TRBD2. After removal of 4 bases from V and 4 bases from J, the junction contained 7 bases not matched to a gene. This CDR3 spans 14 amino acids. Per germline, CDR1 SGHRS and CDR2 YFSETQ.